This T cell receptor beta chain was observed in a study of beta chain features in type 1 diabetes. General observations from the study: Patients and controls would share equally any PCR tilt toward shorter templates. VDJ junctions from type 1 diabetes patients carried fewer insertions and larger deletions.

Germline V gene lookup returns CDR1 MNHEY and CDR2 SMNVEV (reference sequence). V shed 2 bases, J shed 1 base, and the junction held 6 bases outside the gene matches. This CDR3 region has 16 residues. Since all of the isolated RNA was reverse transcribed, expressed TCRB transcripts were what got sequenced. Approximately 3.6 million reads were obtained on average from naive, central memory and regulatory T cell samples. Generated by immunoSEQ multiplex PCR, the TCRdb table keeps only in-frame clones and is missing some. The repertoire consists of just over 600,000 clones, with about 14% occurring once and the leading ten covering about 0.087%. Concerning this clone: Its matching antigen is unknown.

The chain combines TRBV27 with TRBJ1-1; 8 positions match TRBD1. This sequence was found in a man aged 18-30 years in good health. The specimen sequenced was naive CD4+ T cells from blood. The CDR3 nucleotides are TGTGCCAGCAGTTTACGGGGCAGGGGGCAGAACACTGAAGCTTTCTTT. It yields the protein CASSLRGRGQNTEAFF.